The entry that follows covers one TCR beta chain sequence. The antigen is unknown. Tumor samples were obtained before definitive surgery or chemotherapy. Clones were sequenced by immunoSEQ multiplex PCR, and TCRdb holds only the in-frame ones, with some missing. The sample has more than 8,000 clones, over 65% seen once; the top ten hold 3.5% to 5%. The ends were cut back, 8 bases at V and 5 bases at J, with 13 bases in the middle. The CDR3 runs to 12 residues. Germline values: CDR1 MNHNY, CDR2 SVGAGI (reference sequence). This sample stems from a study of high-grade serous ovarian cancer treatment subgroups. Study-level background: Each sample yielded on average approximately 7,500 unique TCR beta rearrangements from roughly 15,000 reads.

Study-wide results and caveats: Spatial context was lost because tumors were sequenced in bulk. Repertoire similarity ranged about 0.11 to 0.8 between tumors of one patient. Repertoire analysis covered CDR3 alone, not CDR1 or CDR2.

The source of this sequence is a human donor with high-grade serous ovarian cancer. The V gene is TRBV6-6, the J gene TRBJ2-7; the D gene is possibly TRBD1 (6 bases). Sample: tumor tissue. CDR3 loop: CASLAGVHEQYF. CDR3 DNA: TGTGCCAGCCTCGCAGGGGTCCACGAGCAGTACTTC.